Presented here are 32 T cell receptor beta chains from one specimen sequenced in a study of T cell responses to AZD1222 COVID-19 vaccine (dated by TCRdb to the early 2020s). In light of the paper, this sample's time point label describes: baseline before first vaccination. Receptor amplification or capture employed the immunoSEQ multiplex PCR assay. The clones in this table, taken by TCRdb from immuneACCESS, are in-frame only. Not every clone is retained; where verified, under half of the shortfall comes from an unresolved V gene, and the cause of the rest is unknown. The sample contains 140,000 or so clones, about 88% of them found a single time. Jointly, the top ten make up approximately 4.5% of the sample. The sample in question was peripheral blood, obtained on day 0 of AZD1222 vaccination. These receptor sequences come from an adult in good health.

CDR3 coding DNA: TGTGCCAGCAGAGGACTTGCAGGAGATACGCAGTATTTT. It translates to CASRGLAGDTQYF. V and J are TRBV28 and TRBJ2-3, with D perhaps TRBD2 (5 bases). Germline lookup yields CDR1 MDHEN and CDR2 SYDVKM. The CDR3 spans 13 residues. V was trimmed by 6 bases and J by 5 bases, leaving 12 bases between them.

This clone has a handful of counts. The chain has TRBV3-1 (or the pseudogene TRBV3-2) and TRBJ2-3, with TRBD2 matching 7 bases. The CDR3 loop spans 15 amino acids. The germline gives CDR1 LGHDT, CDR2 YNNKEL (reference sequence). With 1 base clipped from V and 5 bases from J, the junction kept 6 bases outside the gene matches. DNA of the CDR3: TGTGCCAGCAGCCAAGCTGGGACTAAGGGAGATACGCAGTATTTT. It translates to CASSQAGTKGDTQYF.

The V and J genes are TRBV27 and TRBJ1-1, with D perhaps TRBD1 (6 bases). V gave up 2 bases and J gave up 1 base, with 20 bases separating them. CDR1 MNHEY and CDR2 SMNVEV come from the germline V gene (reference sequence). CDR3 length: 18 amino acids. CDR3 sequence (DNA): TGTGCCAGCAGTTTAAGAGGCAGGGGAGCACGGCGGAACACTGAAGCTTTCTTT. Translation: CASSLRGRGARRNTEAFF.

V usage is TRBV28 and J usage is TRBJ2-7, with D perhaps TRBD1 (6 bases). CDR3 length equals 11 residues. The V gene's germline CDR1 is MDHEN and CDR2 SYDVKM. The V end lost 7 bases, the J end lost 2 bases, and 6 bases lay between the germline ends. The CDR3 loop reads CASTGAYEQYF. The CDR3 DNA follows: TGTGCCAGCACAGGGGCCTACGAGCAGTACTTC.

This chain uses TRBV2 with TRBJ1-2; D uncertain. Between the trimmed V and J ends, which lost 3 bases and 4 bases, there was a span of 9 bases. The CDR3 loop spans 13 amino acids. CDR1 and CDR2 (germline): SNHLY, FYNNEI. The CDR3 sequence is CASSDSYVYGYTF. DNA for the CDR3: TGTGCCAGCAGTGATTCCTACGTCTATGGCTACACCTTC. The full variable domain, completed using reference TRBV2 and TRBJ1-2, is EPEVTQTPSHQVTQMGQEVILRCVPISNHLYFYWYRQILGQKVEFLVSFYNNEISEKSEIFDDQFSVERPDGSNFTLKIRSTKLEDSAMYFCASSDSYVYGYTFGSGTRLTVV.

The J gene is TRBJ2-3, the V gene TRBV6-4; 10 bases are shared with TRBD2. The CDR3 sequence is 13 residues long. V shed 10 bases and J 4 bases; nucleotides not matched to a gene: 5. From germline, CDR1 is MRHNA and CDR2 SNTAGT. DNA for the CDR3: TGTGCCACCTCCGGGACTAGCGCAGATACGCAGTATTTT. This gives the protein CATSGTSADTQYF.

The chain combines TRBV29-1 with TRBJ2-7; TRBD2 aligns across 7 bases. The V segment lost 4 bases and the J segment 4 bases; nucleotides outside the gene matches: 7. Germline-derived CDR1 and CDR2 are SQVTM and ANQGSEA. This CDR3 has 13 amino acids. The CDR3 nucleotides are TGCAGCGTTGCGGCGGGAGCGGGGTACGAGCAGTACTTC. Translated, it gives CSVAAGAGYEQYF.

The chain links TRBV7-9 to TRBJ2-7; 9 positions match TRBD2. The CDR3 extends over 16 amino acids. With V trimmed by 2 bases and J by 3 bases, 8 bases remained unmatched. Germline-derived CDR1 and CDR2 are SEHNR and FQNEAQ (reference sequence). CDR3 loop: CASSLRLAGVGYEQYF. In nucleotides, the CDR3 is TGTGCCAGCAGCTTAAGGTTAGCGGGAGTAGGCTACGAGCAGTACTTC.

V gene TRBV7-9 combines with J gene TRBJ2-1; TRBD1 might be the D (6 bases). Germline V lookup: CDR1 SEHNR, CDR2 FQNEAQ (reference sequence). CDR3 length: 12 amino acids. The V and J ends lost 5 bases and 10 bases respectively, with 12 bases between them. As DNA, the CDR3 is TGTGCCAGCAGCCAAGGGACACCGGAGCAGTTCTTC. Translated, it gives CASSQGTPEQFF.

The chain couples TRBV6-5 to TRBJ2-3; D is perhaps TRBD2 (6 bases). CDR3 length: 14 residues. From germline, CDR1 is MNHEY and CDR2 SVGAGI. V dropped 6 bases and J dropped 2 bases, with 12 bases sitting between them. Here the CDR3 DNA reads TGTGCCAGCAGGAGGGACTTTCACACAGATACGCAGTATTTT. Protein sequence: CASRRDFHTDTQYF.

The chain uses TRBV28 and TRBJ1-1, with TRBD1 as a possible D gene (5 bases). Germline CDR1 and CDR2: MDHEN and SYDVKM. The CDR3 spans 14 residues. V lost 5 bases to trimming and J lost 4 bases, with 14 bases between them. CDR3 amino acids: CASSTRGLSTEAFF. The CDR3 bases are TGTGCCAGCAGTACGCGGGGGTTGAGCACTGAAGCTTTCTTT.

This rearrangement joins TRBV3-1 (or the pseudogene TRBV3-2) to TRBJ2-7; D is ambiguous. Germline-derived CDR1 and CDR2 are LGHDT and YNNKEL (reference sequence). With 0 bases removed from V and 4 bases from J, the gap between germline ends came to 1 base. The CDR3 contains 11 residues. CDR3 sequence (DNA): TGTGCCAGCAGCCAAGAGTACGAGCAGTACTTC. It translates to CASSQEYEQYF.

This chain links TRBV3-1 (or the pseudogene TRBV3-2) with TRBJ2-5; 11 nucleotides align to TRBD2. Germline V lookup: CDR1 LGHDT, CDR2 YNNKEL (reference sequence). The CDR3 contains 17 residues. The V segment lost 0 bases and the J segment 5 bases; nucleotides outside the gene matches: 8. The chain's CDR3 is CASSQDITSGRRETQYF. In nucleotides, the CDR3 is TGTGCCAGCAGCCAAGATATAACTAGCGGGAGACGGGAGACCCAGTACTTC.

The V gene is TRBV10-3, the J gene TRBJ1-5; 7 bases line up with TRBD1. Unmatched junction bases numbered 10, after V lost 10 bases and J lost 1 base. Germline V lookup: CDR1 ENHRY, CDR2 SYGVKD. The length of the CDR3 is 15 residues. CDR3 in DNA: TGTGCCACCCAGACAGGGCTGGAGAGCAATCAGCCCCAGCATTTT. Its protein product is CATQTGLESNQPQHF.

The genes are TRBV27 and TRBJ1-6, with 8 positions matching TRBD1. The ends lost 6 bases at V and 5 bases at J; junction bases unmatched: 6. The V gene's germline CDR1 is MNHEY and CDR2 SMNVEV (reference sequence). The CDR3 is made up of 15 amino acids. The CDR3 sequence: CASSDQGAHNSPLHF. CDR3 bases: TGTGCCAGCAGCGATCAGGGGGCCCATAATTCACCCCTCCACTTT.

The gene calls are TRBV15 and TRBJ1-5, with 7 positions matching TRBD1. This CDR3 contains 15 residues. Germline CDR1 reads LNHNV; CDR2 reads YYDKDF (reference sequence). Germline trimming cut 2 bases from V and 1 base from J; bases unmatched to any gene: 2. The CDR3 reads CATSRLGQSNQPQHF. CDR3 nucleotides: TGTGCCACCAGCAGACTGGGACAGAGCAATCAGCCCCAGCATTTT.

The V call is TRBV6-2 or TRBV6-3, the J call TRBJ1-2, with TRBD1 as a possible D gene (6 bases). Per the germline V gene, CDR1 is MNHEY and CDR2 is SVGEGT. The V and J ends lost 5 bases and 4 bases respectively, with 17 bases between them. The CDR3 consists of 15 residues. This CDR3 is CASSPGDRPAYGYTF. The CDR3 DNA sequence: TGTGCCAGCAGTCCCGGCGACAGGCCAGCCTATGGCTACACCTTC.

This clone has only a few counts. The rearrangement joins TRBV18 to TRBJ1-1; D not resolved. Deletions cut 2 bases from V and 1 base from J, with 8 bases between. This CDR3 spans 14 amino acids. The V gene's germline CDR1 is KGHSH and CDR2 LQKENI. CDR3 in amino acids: CASSPSQRNTEAFF. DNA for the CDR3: TGTGCCAGCTCACCAAGTCAGAGGAACACTGAAGCTTTCTTT.

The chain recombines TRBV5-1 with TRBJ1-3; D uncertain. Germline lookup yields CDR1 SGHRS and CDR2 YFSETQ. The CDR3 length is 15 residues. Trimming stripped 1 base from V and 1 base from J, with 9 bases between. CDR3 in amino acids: CASSLWASSGNTIYF. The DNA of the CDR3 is TGCGCCAGCAGCTTGTGGGCTTCGTCTGGAAACACCATATATTTT.

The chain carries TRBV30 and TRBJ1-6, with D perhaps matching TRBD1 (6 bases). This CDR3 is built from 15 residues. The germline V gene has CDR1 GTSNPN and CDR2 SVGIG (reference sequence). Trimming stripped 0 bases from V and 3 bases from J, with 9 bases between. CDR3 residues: CAWSVQGNYNSPLHF. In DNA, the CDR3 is TGTGCCTGGAGTGTACAGGGAAACTATAATTCACCCCTCCACTTT.

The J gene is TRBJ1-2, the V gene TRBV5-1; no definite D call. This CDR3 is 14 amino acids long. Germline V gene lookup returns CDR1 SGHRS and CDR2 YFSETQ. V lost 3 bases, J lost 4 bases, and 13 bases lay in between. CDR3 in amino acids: CASSSLEGVYGYTF. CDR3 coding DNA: TGCGCCAGCAGCTCCCTCGAAGGAGTCTATGGCTACACCTTC.

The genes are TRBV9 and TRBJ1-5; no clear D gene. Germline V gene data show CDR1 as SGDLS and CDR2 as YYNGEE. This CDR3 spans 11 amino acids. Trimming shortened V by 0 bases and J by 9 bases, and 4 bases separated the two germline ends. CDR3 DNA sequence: TGTGCCAGCAGCGTAGACAGGCCCCAGCATTTT. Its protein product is CASSVDRPQHF.

This CDR3 reads CASSRRTGRQETQYF. CDR3 DNA: TGTGCCAGCAGTCGAAGGACTGGCCGCCAAGAGACCCAGTACTTC. The chain has TRBV25-1 and TRBJ2-5; TRBD2 might be the D (5 bases). V lost 5 bases to trimming and J lost 1 base, with 14 bases between them. Germline V gene lookup returns CDR1 MGHDK and CDR2 SYGVNS. This CDR3 region has 15 residues.

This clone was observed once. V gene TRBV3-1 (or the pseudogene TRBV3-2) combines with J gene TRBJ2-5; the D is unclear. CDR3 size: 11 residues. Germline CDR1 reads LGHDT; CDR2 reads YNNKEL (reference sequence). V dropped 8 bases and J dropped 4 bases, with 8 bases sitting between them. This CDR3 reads CASGVRETQYF. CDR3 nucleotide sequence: TGTGCCAGCGGCGTTAGAGAGACCCAGTACTTC.

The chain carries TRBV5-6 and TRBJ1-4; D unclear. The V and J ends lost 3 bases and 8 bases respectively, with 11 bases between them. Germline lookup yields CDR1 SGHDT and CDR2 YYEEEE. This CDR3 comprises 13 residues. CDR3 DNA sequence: TGTGCCAGCAGCTCAAAGGTATCCGAAAAACTGTTTTTT. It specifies CASSSKVSEKLFF.

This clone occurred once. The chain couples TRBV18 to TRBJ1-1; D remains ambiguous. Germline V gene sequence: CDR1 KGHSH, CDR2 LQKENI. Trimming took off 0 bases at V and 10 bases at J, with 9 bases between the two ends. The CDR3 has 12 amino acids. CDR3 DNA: TGTGCCAGCTCACCACCGAGTCTGGTAGCTTTCTTT. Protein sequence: CASSPPSLVAFF.

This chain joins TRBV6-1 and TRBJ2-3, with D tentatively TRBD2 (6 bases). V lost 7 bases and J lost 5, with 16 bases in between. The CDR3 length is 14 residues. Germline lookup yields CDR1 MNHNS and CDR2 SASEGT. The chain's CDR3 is CASIVEGQEDTQYF. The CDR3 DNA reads TGTGCCAGCATCGTGGAGGGCCAAGAAGATACGCAGTATTTT.

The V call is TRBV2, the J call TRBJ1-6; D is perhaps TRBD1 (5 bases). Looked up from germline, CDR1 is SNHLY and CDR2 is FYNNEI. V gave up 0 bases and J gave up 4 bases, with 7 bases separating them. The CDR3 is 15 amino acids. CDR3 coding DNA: TGTGCCAGCAGTGAAGCGACAGCGTATAATTCACCCCTCCACTTT. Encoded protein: CASSEATAYNSPLHF.

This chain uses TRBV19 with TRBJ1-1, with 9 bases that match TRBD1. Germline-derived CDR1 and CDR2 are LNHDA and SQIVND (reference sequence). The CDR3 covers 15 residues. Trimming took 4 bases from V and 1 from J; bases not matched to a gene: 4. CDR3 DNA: TGTGCCAGTAGTAGATGGGACAGGGCGAACACTGAAGCTTTCTTT. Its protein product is CASSRWDRANTEAFF.

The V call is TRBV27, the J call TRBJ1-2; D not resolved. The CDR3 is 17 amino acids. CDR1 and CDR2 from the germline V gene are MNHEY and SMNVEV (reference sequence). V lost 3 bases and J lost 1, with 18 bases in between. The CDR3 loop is CASSFTHQASINYGYTF. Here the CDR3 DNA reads TGTGCCAGCAGTTTCACACACCAGGCATCGATTAACTATGGCTACACCTTC.

DNA for the CDR3: TGTGCCAGCAGTTTTCCCGGGACAGGGCCGACTTCCTACGAGCAGTACTTC. Translating it yields CASSFPGTGPTSYEQYF. This chain joins TRBV28 and TRBJ2-7, with 9 bases matching TRBD1. Germline lookup yields CDR1 MDHEN and CDR2 SYDVKM. V lost 3 bases, J lost 1 base, and 10 bases stayed unmatched. CDR3 size: 17 residues.

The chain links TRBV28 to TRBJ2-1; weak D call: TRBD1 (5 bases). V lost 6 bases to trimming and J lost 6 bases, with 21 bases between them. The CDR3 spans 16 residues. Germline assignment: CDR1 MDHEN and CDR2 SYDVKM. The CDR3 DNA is TGTGCCAGCAGCCCCAAGGCCAGGGTAAGGCCCAATGAGCAGTTCTTC. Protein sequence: CASSPKARVRPNEQFF.